These 5 T cell receptor beta chains came from one sample sequenced in a study of T cells in localized non-small cell lung cancer. Using immunoSEQ multiplex PCR, the repertoire was profiled, and TCRdb retains in-frame clones only, with some absent. The sample has 4,000 or so clones; just over 30% are singletons. Sample: normal lung tissue next to the tumor, taken before any cancer treatment. The receptors were gathered from a male donor older than 55 with stage III lung adenocarcinoma.

This clone was recorded a few times. The chain combines TRBV11-3 with TRBJ1-2; no reliable D call. This CDR3 spans 17 amino acids. Trimming left V 3 bases short and J 1 base short, with 18 bases between. Per the germline V gene, CDR1 is SGHNT and CDR2 is YENEEA. CDR3 region: CASSFQVYRSNNYGYTF. For the CDR3, the DNA is TGTGCCAGCAGCTTCCAGGTCTACCGAAGCAATAACTATGGCTACACCTTC.

This clone occurred a few times. The gene calls are TRBV18 and TRBJ2-7, with 7 bases matching TRBD1. CDR1 is KGHSH, CDR2 LQKENI, per germline. V was pared by 6 bases and J by 4 bases, with 6 bases of the junction left unmatched. The CDR3 has 13 residues. Here the CDR3 DNA reads TGTGCCAGCTCCATCGACAGGGAGTACGAGCAGTACTTC. It encodes CASSIDREYEQYF.

This clone showed up just a few times. The chain combines TRBV9 with TRBJ2-4, with 9 bases fitting TRBD2. The length of the CDR3 is 14 residues. The V segment lost 5 bases and the J segment 7 bases; nucleotides outside the gene matches: 7. The germline V gene encodes CDR1 SGDLS and CDR2 YYNGEE. The CDR3 region is CASRNSGSPNIQYF. CDR3 in DNA: TGTGCCAGCAGGAATAGCGGGAGTCCGAACATTCAGTACTTC.

This chain joins TRBV19 and TRBJ2-4; maybe TRBD1 (6 bases). Between the trimmed V and J ends, which lost 6 bases and 3 bases, there was a span of 15 bases. In germline, CDR1 is LNHDA, CDR2 SQIVND (reference sequence). This CDR3 contains 15 residues. The CDR3 bases are TGTGCCAGTAGGCAGGGGAGCGGCGGCAAAAACATTCAGTACTTC. This codes for CASRQGSGGKNIQYF. Full variable domain (rest looked up from reference TRBV19 and TRBJ2-4): DGGITQSPKYLFRKEGQNVTLSCEQNLNHDAMYWYRQDPGQGLRLIYYSQIVNDFQKGDIAEGYSVSREKKESFPLTVTSAQKNPTAFYLCASRQGSGGKNIQYFGAGTRLSVL.

The rearrangement joins TRBV6-8 to TRBJ2-5, with D perhaps TRBD1 or TRBD2 (6 bases each). This CDR3 region has 13 residues. CDR1 and CDR2 (germline): MNHGY, SAAAGT. The V and J ends lost 8 bases and 5 bases respectively, with 15 bases between them. The CDR3 DNA reads TGTGCCAGCGCATTGGGGGGCCCTGAGACCCAGTACTTC. This translates into CASALGGPETQYF.